What follows are 8 T cell receptor beta chains derived from one specimen sequenced in a study of radiation and T cells in renal cell carcinoma. Profiling relied on immunoSEQ multiplex PCR, and the TCRdb table lists in-frame clones only, not all of them. The sample includes some 150,000 clones, roughly 86% of them seen just once. The time point was: blood 2 weeks post-SBRT. Treatment reported: 15 Gy SBRT to primary tumor, nephrectomy 4 weeks later. The sample in question was blood, obtained from a patient whose treatment included radiotherapy and nephrectomy. These receptors came from a woman between 50 and 59 years old with renal cell carcinoma.

CDR3 sequence: CASSGTRAELNTEAFF. CDR3 in DNA: TGTGCCAGCAGCGGTACAAGGGCGGAGCTGAACACTGAAGCTTTCTTT. The rearrangement links TRBV13 to TRBJ1-1; D is unresolved. V was pared by 5 bases and J by 0 bases, with 16 bases between. Germline CDR1 reads PRHDT; CDR2 reads FYEKMQ (reference sequence). The CDR3 consists of 16 residues.

The V and J genes are TRBV6-1 and TRBJ1-5; D is ambiguous. V lost 3 bases, J lost 7 bases, and 16 bases lay in between. This CDR3 region has 15 residues. Per germline, CDR1 MNHNS and CDR2 SASEGT. In nucleotides, the CDR3 is TGTGCCAGCAGTGATGACTGGGCAAATGTGCAGCCCCAGCATTTT. Protein: CASSDDWANVQPQHF.

The chain joins TRBV7-8 to TRBJ1-6; D remains unclear. With 0 bases removed from V and 9 bases from J, the gap between germline ends came to 6 bases. The CDR3 runs 13 residues. Per germline, CDR1 SGHVS and CDR2 FQNEAQ. CDR3 amino acids: CASSLALSSPLHF. CDR3 nucleotides: TGTGCCAGCAGCTTAGCGTTGAGTTCACCCCTCCACTTT.

The J gene is TRBJ1-1, the V gene TRBV12-5; 11 positions match TRBD1. The J segment lost 6 bases and the V segment lost 0 bases, leaving 6 bases of the junction unmatched. In germline, CDR1 is LGHNT, CDR2 FRNRAP. CDR3 size: 16 residues. CDR3 coding DNA: TGTGCTAGTGGTTTGGTACCGGGACAGGGGGGATCTGAAGCTTTCTTT. It is translated as CASGLVPGQGGSEAFF.

In DNA form, the CDR3 reads TGTGCCAGTAGTCCCCGACAGGCTTCGGGTGGAAACACCATATATTTT. As protein: CASSPRQASGGNTIYF. The chain has TRBV19 and TRBJ1-3, with a weak D call TRBD1 (6 bases). Germline V gives CDR1 LNHDA, CDR2 SQIVND (reference sequence). The V end lost 5 bases, the J end lost 3 bases, and 17 bases lay between the germline ends. This CDR3 has 16 residues.

This chain links TRBV6-1 with TRBJ1-4; D gene uncertain. The V gene lost 2 bases and the J gene lost 8 bases, with 15 bases spanning the gap. In germline, CDR1 is MNHNS, CDR2 SASEGT. The CDR3 has 15 amino acids. The CDR3 sequence: CASSEFFFGNEKLFF. CDR3 sequence (DNA): TGTGCCAGCAGTGAATTTTTCTTCGGAAACGAAAAACTGTTTTTT.

The CDR3 DNA is TGTGCCACCAGCAGAGTGGGATGGGGTGAGCAGTTCTTC. Encoded protein: CATSRVGWGEQFF. The genes are TRBV15 and TRBJ2-1; the D is unclear. The CDR3 runs to 13 residues. The germline V and J ends were trimmed by 1 base and 9 bases, with 10 bases remaining between them. Germline V gene data show CDR1 as LNHNV and CDR2 as YYDKDF (reference sequence).

V usage is TRBV4-1 and J usage is TRBJ1-2; a possible D gene is TRBD1 (6 bases). Trimming cost V 0 bases and J 4 bases, with 12 bases left between them. The length of the CDR3 is 15 residues. The germline V gene has CDR1 MGHRA and CDR2 YSYEKL. The CDR3 DNA reads as TGCGCCAGCAGCCAAGAGGGGGCGGGCGGCTATGGCTACACCTTC. This codes for CASSQEGAGGYGYTF.